This T cell receptor beta chain was sequenced in a study of blood T cell repertoires in COVID-19. About the research overall: Spain, Italy and the United States supplied samples that represented acute and convalescent COVID-19.

Original processing methods: Reference gene primer amplification yielded estimated nucleated cell counts. The method was immunoSEQ multiplex PCR; TCRdb's version includes in-frame clones alone and lacks a portion of them. The V and J calls and clone size are taken from that table; D and trimming were inferred from the DNA. The table lists 110,000 to 150,000 clones, about nine tenths of them singletons. CDR1 is LGHDT and CDR2 is YNNKEL in the germline V gene (reference sequence). CDR3 length equals 17 residues. V gave up 5 bases and J gave up 3 bases; unmatched junction bases: 11. The V call is TRBV3-1 (or the pseudogene TRBV3-2), the J call TRBJ2-1; 9 nucleotides line up with TRBD1. Sequencing was performed on peripheral blood. The TCR originated in a man aged 50-59 years with active or convalescent COVID-19. CDR3 sequence reads: CASSSRSGTGIYNEQFF. CDR3 nucleotides: TGTGCCAGCAGCTCCCGGAGCGGGACAGGGATCTACAATGAGCAGTTCTTC.